The clone carrying this T cell receptor beta chain was seen a few times. No antigen is known for it. These data belong to a study of vaccination and CD4 T cells after COVID-19. Across the study: Two of the convalescents were Hispanic, and convalescents were six males and four females. The peptides that stimulated the cells were overlapping spike peptides from SARS-CoV-2, HCoV-NL63, HCoV-OC43 and HCoV-229E.

With 5 bases removed from V and 0 bases from J, the gap between germline ends came to 14 bases. This CDR3 spans 16 amino acids. Germline V gene sequence: CDR1 SGHVS, CDR2 FQNEAQ. An Oncomine TCR Beta short-read assay was used to sequence the DNA from cultured CD4+ T cells. Using its own MiXCR run on the PCR reads, TCRdb lists one record per CDR3 protein. The sample gives 15,000 or so distinct CDR3 sequences, 25% to 35% of which show up once; 20% to 25% is in the top ten. The treatment denotes: approximately 9-day PBMC culture with coronavirus spike peptide pools or control peptides (ViraFEST assay). A half-volume replacement of the medium with fresh IL-2 medium was performed on days 3 and 7.

The receptor was derived from a human donor with COVID-19. The sequenced sample consisted of cultured CD4+ T cells from blood. V usage is TRBV7-8 and J usage is TRBJ1-3; D unresolved. CDR3 DNA: TGTGCCAGCAGCCTCGAGGACCGTAGCTCTGGAAACACCATATATTTT. Translated, it gives CASSLEDRSSGNTIYF. Looking up the rest from reference TRBV7-8 and TRBJ1-3 gives the full variable domain: GAGVSQSPRYKVAKRGQDVALRCDPISGHVSLFWYQQALGQGPEFLTYFQNEAQLDKSGLPSDRFFAERPEGSVSTLKIQRTQQEDSAVYLCASSLEDRSSGNTIYFGEGSWLTVV.